This T cell receptor beta chain was found in a study of blood T cell repertoires in COVID-19. Study details: Samples came from the United States, Italy and Spain, spanning acute and convalescent COVID-19.

The table came from immunoSEQ multiplex PCR; TCRdb's copy has only in-frame clones and leaves some out. The sample holds over 200,000 clones, around 80% seen once. The CDR3 is 12 residues long. V was cut by 2 bases and J by 9 bases, with 8 bases left in between. Germline lookup yields CDR1 MGHRA and CDR2 YSYEKL. In terms of age and location, participants ranged from about 18 to 95 years and lived in about 25 US areas. Two negative PCRs, clearance, or symptom resolution characterized the recovered Cohort 3 donors. The sample comprised PBMCs or T cells enriched from blood (not recorded which). The chain joins TRBV4-1 to TRBJ2-1; maybe TRBD2 (6 bases). The receptor was isolated from a man aged 40-49 years who had recovered from COVID-19. CDR3 in amino acids: CASSQFGGEQFF. The CDR3, as DNA: TGCGCCAGCAGCCAATTCGGGGGTGAGCAGTTCTTC.